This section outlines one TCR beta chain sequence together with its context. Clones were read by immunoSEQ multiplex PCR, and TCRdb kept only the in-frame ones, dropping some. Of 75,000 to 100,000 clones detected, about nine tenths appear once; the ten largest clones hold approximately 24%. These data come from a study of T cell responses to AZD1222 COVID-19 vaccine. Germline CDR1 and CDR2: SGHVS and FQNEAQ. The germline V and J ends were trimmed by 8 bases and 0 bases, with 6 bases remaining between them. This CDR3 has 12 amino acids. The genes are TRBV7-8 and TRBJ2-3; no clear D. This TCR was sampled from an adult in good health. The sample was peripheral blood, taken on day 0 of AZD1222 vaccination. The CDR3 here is CASRLSTDTQYF. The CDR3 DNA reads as TGTGCCAGCCGCCTTAGCACAGATACGCAGTATTTT.